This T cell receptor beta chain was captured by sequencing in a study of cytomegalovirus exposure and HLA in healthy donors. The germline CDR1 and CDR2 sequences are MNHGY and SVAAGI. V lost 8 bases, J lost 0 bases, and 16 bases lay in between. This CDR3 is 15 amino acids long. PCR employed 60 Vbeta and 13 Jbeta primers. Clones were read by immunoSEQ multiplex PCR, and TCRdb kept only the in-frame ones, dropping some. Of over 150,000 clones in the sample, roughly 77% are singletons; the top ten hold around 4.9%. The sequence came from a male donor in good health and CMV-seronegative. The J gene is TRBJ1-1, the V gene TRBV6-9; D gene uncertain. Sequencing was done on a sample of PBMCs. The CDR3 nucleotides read TGTGCCAGCTGGGAACTAGGGTGTATGAACACTGAAGCTTTCTTT. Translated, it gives CASWELGCMNTEAFF.